Reported below is one T cell receptor beta chain. TCRdb re-called the 5' RACE reads; one entry per CDR3 protein, DNA not given. This sample carries under 130,000 distinct CDR3 sequences, with under 2.5% going to the ten biggest clones. The data were obtained in a study of monozygotic twins with inflammatory bowel disease. CDR1 is DFQATT, CDR2 SNEGSKA, per germline (reference sequence). The CDR3 runs to 13 residues. What was sequenced was blood. This TCR derives from a human donor with ulcerative colitis or Crohn's disease, or a healthy co-twin of an affected twin (not recorded which). V and J are TRBV20-1 and TRBJ2-3; lacking DNA, the TRBD2 call made by TCRdb goes unchecked. CDR3 sequence reads: CSAERGGTDTQYF.